The 26 T cell receptor beta chains below come from one sample, sequenced in a study of blood T cell repertoires in COVID-19. Assay: immunoSEQ multiplex PCR; the TCRdb copy retains only in-frame clones and omits some. The sample contains roughly 250,000 clones, roughly 83% of which appear only once. The sequenced material came from peripheral blood. All receptors come from a woman older than 75 with acute or convalescent COVID-19.

The chain couples TRBV5-4 to TRBJ1-2, with 7 bases lining up with TRBD1. The V gene's germline CDR1 is SGHNT and CDR2 YYREEE (reference sequence). There are 13 residues in the CDR3. The V segment lost 0 bases and the J segment 6 bases; nucleotides outside the gene matches: 2. In DNA form, the CDR3 reads TGTGCCAGCAGCTTGGCTGGGACAGATGGCTACACCTTC. Protein product: CASSLAGTDGYTF.

The chain links TRBV18 to TRBJ2-5, with TRBD1 matching over 8 bases. Germline trimming cut 5 bases from V and 4 bases from J; bases unmatched to any gene: 3. CDR1 is KGHSH and CDR2 is LQKENI in the germline V gene. The CDR3 loop spans 13 amino acids. The CDR3 region is CASSDRGGETQYF. The CDR3 DNA is TGTGCCAGCTCAGACAGGGGAGGAGAGACCCAGTACTTC.

This chain uses TRBV29-1 with TRBJ1-4; D uncertain. The CDR3 has 11 residues. The V and J ends lost 4 bases and 8 bases respectively, with 8 bases between them. Germline assignment: CDR1 SQVTM and CDR2 ANQGSEA. This CDR3 is CSVASGEKLFF. For the CDR3, the DNA is TGCAGCGTTGCGTCCGGGGAAAAACTGTTTTTT.

This clone has a single count. The chain is built from TRBV9 and TRBJ2-1; unclear D gene. Per germline, CDR1 SGDLS and CDR2 YYNGEE. V shed 1 base and J shed 1 base, with 9 bases lying between them. This CDR3 is 15 amino acids long. The CDR3 DNA sequence: TGTGCCAGCAGCGTAATGTCGGTTTCCTACAATGAGCAGTTCTTC. The encoded protein is CASSVMSVSYNEQFF.

The V and J genes are TRBV14 and TRBJ2-5; TRBD1 might be the D (6 bases). Germline V lookup: CDR1 SGHDN, CDR2 FVKESK. Trimming left V 3 bases short and J 7 bases short, with 27 bases between. This CDR3 comprises 18 residues. The CDR3 spells CASSQLTLYRAQEGTQYF. As DNA, the CDR3 is TGTGCCAGCAGCCAGCTGACGTTATACAGGGCCCAAGAAGGGACCCAGTACTTC.

The chain carries TRBV7-2 and TRBJ2-2; 9 positions match TRBD1. The length of the CDR3 is 15 residues. V gave up 4 bases and J gave up 6 bases; unmatched junction bases: 6. Germline V gene lookup returns CDR1 SGHTA and CDR2 FQGNSA. The CDR3 here is CASSSRQGVAGELFF. The CDR3, as DNA: TGTGCCAGCAGCTCTCGACAGGGGGTGGCCGGGGAGCTGTTTTTT.

The chain is built from TRBV30 and TRBJ2-3; TRBD2 matches at 8 bases. From germline, CDR1 is GTSNPN and CDR2 SVGIG (reference sequence). V trimming: 5 bases; J trimming: 5 bases; junction bases outside the gene matches: 12. This CDR3 has 15 residues. The chain's CDR3 is CAWATGGRPVDTQYF. In DNA form, the CDR3 reads TGTGCCTGGGCCACGGGGGGGCGGCCGGTAGATACGCAGTATTTT.

This rearrangement joins TRBV5-1 to TRBJ2-3; tentative D call: TRBD2 (7 bases). In germline, CDR1 is SGHRS, CDR2 YFSETQ. This CDR3 has 14 residues. Trimming removed 6 bases from V and 3 bases from J, with 14 bases in between. The CDR3 loop is CASKGGDLTDTQYF. The CDR3 region has the DNA TGCGCCAGCAAGGGGGGGGACCTTACAGATACGCAGTATTTT.

The chain uses TRBV9 and TRBJ1-2; 9 bases map to TRBD1. The length of the CDR3 is 15 residues. Germline V gene data show CDR1 as SGDLS and CDR2 as YYNGEE. V was pared by 2 bases and J by 4 bases, with 6 bases of the junction left unmatched. The CDR3 loop reads CASSVRDRAGYGYTF. As DNA, the CDR3 is TGTGCCAGCAGCGTCCGGGACAGGGCCGGCTATGGCTACACCTTC.

This sequence joins TRBV5-1 and TRBJ2-7, with 11 positions matching TRBD2. Germline CDR1 SGHRS, CDR2 YFSETQ. The CDR3 is made up of 16 amino acids. With 4 bases clipped from V and 2 bases from J, the junction kept 8 bases outside the gene matches. CDR3 bases: TGCGCCAGCAGCCCCAGACTAGCGGGGCTAACCTACGAGCAGTACTTC. Translation: CASSPRLAGLTYEQYF.

J is TRBJ2-4 and V is TRBV3-1 (or the pseudogene TRBV3-2); no clear D gene. CDR3 size: 15 residues. The V end was cut by 2 bases, the J end by 0 bases, with 8 bases between. Germline CDR1 is LGHDT and CDR2 is YNNKEL (reference sequence). CDR3 sequence (DNA): TGTGCCAGCAGCCAACCGACTTTAGCCAAAAACATTCAGTACTTC. It yields the protein CASSQPTLAKNIQYF.

This sequence joins TRBV7-8 and TRBJ1-2, with D unresolved. The V and J ends lost 1 base and 0 bases respectively, with 9 bases between them. CDR1 and CDR2 from the germline V gene are SGHVS and FQNEAQ. The CDR3 loop spans 15 amino acids. As DNA, the CDR3 is TGTGCCAGCAGCTTAGGGGCACGAGCTAACTATGGCTACACCTTC. Translation gives CASSLGARANYGYTF.

Only a few counts were recorded for this clone. The V and J genes are TRBV27 and TRBJ1-4; 8 bases map to TRBD1. CDR1 is MNHEY, CDR2 SMNVEV, per germline (reference sequence). CDR3 size: 13 residues. V shed 6 bases and J 6 bases; nucleotides not matched to a gene: 3. CDR3 amino acids: CASRSTGDEKLFF. CDR3 nucleotide sequence: TGTGCCAGCAGGTCGACAGGGGATGAAAAACTGTTTTTT.

The sample holds one count of this clone. This chain connects TRBV20-1 to TRBJ2-3; D perhaps matches TRBD2 (6 bases). This CDR3 contains 14 residues. The ends were cut back, 3 bases at V and 4 bases at J, with 14 bases in the middle. Germline values: CDR1 DFQATT, CDR2 SNEGSKA (reference sequence). The CDR3 loop is CSASYSAGPDTQYF. The CDR3 nucleotides are TGCAGTGCTAGTTATAGTGCGGGGCCAGATACGCAGTATTTT.

The chain couples TRBV5-4 to TRBJ1-1, with TRBD1 as a possible D gene (5 bases). This CDR3 has 13 amino acids. Trimming took 5 bases from V and 4 from J, leaving 12 bases between them. Germline V gene data show CDR1 as SGHNT and CDR2 as YYREEE (reference sequence). CDR3 DNA: TGTGCCAGCAGTTATCAGGGCGGCACTGAAGCTTTCTTT. This translates into CASSYQGGTEAFF.

The CDR3 loop reads CASSSIGGLSTDTQYF. CDR3 DNA sequence: TGTGCCAGCAGCAGCATTGGGGGCCTGAGCACAGATACGCAGTATTTT. This chain links TRBV7-9 with TRBJ2-3, with D possibly matching TRBD1 (6 bases). CDR3 length: 16 residues. V lost 5 bases, J lost 0 bases, and 15 bases lay in between. The germline gives CDR1 SEHNR, CDR2 FQNEAQ (reference sequence).

This clone was counted a few times. The J gene is TRBJ1-4, the V gene TRBV19; no clear D. Trimming took off 3 bases at V and 6 bases at J, with 8 bases between the two ends. This CDR3 has 13 residues. Germline assignment: CDR1 LNHDA and CDR2 SQIVND (reference sequence). Here the CDR3 DNA reads TGTGCCAGTAGTATCGGCGGGGATGAAAAACTGTTTTTT. Its translation: CASSIGGDEKLFF.

The genes are TRBV2 and TRBJ1-2; D is perhaps TRBD1 (5 bases). Per the germline V gene, CDR1 is SNHLY and CDR2 is FYNNEI. The ends were cut back, 4 bases at V and 5 bases at J, with 5 bases in the middle. The CDR3 is 11 amino acids. CDR3 amino acids: CASSAGYGYTF. Written as DNA, the CDR3 is TGTGCCAGCAGTGCAGGGTATGGCTACACCTTC.

J is TRBJ2-1 and V is TRBV6-6, with TRBD2 matching 12 bases. Germline assignment: CDR1 MNHNY and CDR2 SVGAGI (reference sequence). The CDR3 sequence is 15 residues long. V was pared by 5 bases and J by 6 bases, with 5 bases of the junction left unmatched. The CDR3 DNA reads as TGTGCCAGCAGTACCCCTAGCGGGGGGGCCAATGAGCAGTTCTTC. Residues: CASSTPSGGANEQFF.

The chain couples TRBV4-1 to TRBJ2-1; TRBD2 aligns across 8 bases. The J segment lost 4 bases and the V segment lost 11 bases, leaving 4 bases of the junction unmatched. The CDR3 contains 12 residues. The germline gives CDR1 MGHRA, CDR2 YSYEKL. The CDR3, as DNA: TGCGCCGCGGCTAGCGGGTACAATGAGCAGTTCTTC. It specifies CAAASGYNEQFF.

The chain links TRBV30 to TRBJ2-7; D is unclear. Germline CDR1 is GTSNPN and CDR2 is SVGIG (reference sequence). The CDR3 loop spans 14 amino acids. Between the trimmed V and J ends, which lost 3 bases and 2 bases, there was a span of 14 bases. The CDR3 DNA reads TGTGCCTGGAGCGCCTCGTCCGGAGCCTACGAGCAGTACTTC. Translating gives CAWSASSGAYEQYF.

This rearrangement joins TRBV6-2 or TRBV6-3 to TRBJ1-1, with TRBD1 matching 7 bases. V was clipped by 4 bases and J by 8 bases; unmatched bases: 1. The CDR3 contains 11 residues. Germline V gene data show CDR1 as MNHEY and CDR2 as SVGEGT. The CDR3 sequence: CASSSDREAFF. The CDR3 coding sequence is TGTGCCAGCAGTTCGGACAGGGAAGCTTTCTTT.

A few counts support this clone. The J gene is TRBJ1-3, the V gene TRBV19; the D is unclear. Germline V CDR1 and CDR2: LNHDA, SQIVND (reference sequence). Trimming pared 5 bases from V and 0 bases from J, leaving 14 bases between. This CDR3 spans 16 amino acids. The CDR3 here is CASSSPGSYSGNTIYF. The CDR3, as DNA: TGTGCCAGTAGTTCCCCGGGGTCCTACTCTGGAAACACCATATATTTT.

The chain couples TRBV11-2 to TRBJ1-3, with unresolved D. V was trimmed by 4 bases and J by 0 bases, leaving 10 bases between them. Germline V gene lookup returns CDR1 SGHAT and CDR2 FQNNGV. The CDR3 sequence is 15 residues long. Here the CDR3 DNA reads TGTGCCAGCAGCTCTGCCAGTCCCTCTGGAAACACCATATATTTT. It translates to CASSSASPSGNTIYF.

The CDR3 DNA sequence: TGCGCCAGCAGCTTGTGGACGGAGGATGGCTACACCTTC. As protein: CASSLWTEDGYTF. The V gene is TRBV5-1, the J gene TRBJ1-2, with D unclear. From germline, CDR1 is SGHRS and CDR2 YFSETQ. Trimming stripped 1 base from V and 6 bases from J, with 10 bases between. This CDR3 region has 13 residues.

V usage is TRBV6-6 and J usage is TRBJ1-1; 9 bases match TRBD1. The ends lost 4 bases at V and 1 base at J; junction bases unmatched: 7. The germline CDR1 and CDR2 sequences are MNHNY and SVGAGI (reference sequence). The CDR3 has 16 amino acids. The CDR3 DNA sequence: TGTGCCAGCAGTTCCGGGACAGGGTTCAGGAACACTGAAGCTTTCTTT. It specifies CASSSGTGFRNTEAFF.